This record concerns one T cell receptor (beta chain) sequence. Other DNA variants within this sample encode the same CDR3. Profiling relied on immunoSEQ multiplex PCR, and the TCRdb table lists in-frame clones only, not all of them. The data show about 370,000 clones, 80% to 90% seen once. This sample was taken from a study of blood T cell repertoires in COVID-19. Germline CDR1 SGHNT, CDR2 YYREEE (reference sequence). V was clipped by 3 bases and J by 6 bases, with 10 bases between them. The CDR3 length is 13 residues. The chain has TRBV5-4 and TRBJ2-1; TRBD1 is a possible D gene (6 bases). The sequencing input was peripheral blood. This sequence was found in a woman aged 25 to 39 with COVID-19, enrolled during active disease. The chain's CDR3 is CASSSGQGNEQFF. The CDR3 nucleotides read TGTGCCAGCAGCTCGGGACAAGGCAATGAGCAGTTCTTC.